Presented here are 32 T cell receptor beta chains from one specimen sequenced in a study of cytomegalovirus exposure and HLA in healthy donors. Primers for the PCR totalled 60 Vbeta and 13 Jbeta. The table came from immunoSEQ multiplex PCR; TCRdb's copy has only in-frame clones and leaves some out. The data show tens of thousands of clones, and the top ten clones hold 11%. What was sequenced was PBMCs. The receptor set was obtained from a woman between 50 and 59 years old in good health and CMV-seropositive.

The chain recombines TRBV4-1 with TRBJ2-3; D perhaps matches TRBD2 (6 bases). Trimming took 0 bases from V and 2 from J, leaving 15 bases between them. The CDR3 has 17 amino acids. In germline, CDR1 is MGHRA, CDR2 YSYEKL. In DNA form, the CDR3 reads TGCGCCAGCAGCCAAGATCTGTTCGGGGAGGTCACAGATACGCAGTATTTT. It translates to CASSQDLFGEVTDTQYF.

This chain's CDR3 is CASGLVNSHQETQYF. CDR3 in DNA: TGTGCTAGTGGTTTGGTAAACAGCCACCAAGAGACCCAGTACTTC. The chain links TRBV12-5 to TRBJ2-5; D not certain. Germline assignment: CDR1 LGHNT and CDR2 FRNRAP. There are 15 residues in the CDR3. V lost 0 bases to trimming and J lost 0 bases, with 8 bases between them.

The chain combines TRBV2 with TRBJ1-2; D is perhaps TRBD1 (6 bases). This CDR3 spans 12 amino acids. The V gene lost 6 bases and the J gene lost 6 bases, with 11 bases spanning the gap. From germline, CDR1 is SNHLY and CDR2 FYNNEI. The CDR3 protein is CASRLQGNGYTF. The CDR3 DNA reads as TGTGCCAGCAGGCTACAGGGTAATGGCTACACCTTC. Combining the CDR3 with reference TRBV2 and TRBJ1-2 gives the whole variable domain EPEVTQTPSHQVTQMGQEVILRCVPISNHLYFYWYRQILGQKVEFLVSFYNNEISEKSEIFDDQFSVERPDGSNFTLKIRSTKLEDSAMYFCASRLQGNGYTFGSGTRLTVV.

The rearrangement joins TRBV7-2 to TRBJ2-3; 12 bases fit TRBD2. V shed 1 base, J shed 1 base, and the junction held 0 bases outside the gene matches. The CDR3 has 16 amino acids. CDR1 and CDR2 from the germline V gene are SGHTA and FQGNSA. CDR3 in DNA: TGTGCCAGCAGCTTAGGACTAGCGGGGGGCACAGATACGCAGTATTTT. It is translated as CASSLGLAGGTDTQYF.

The chain recombines TRBV10-2 with TRBJ2-7, with 9 bases aligning to TRBD1. The germline CDR1 and CDR2 sequences are WSHSY and SAAADI. With 6 bases clipped from V and 2 bases from J, the junction kept 8 bases outside the gene matches. The CDR3 loop spans 15 amino acids. The CDR3 DNA reads as TGCGCCAGCAGCGTAGGGACAGGGCGACCCTACGAGCAGTACTTC. The encoded protein is CASSVGTGRPYEQYF.

The chain combines TRBV7-9 with TRBJ2-3, with 9 nucleotides matching TRBD1. From germline, CDR1 is SEHNR and CDR2 FQNEAQ (reference sequence). The V and J ends lost 1 base and 6 bases, in that order; junction bases with no gene match: 5. The length of the CDR3 is 15 residues. The CDR3 reads CASSLGDRDWDTQYF. CDR3 nucleotides: TGTGCCAGCAGCTTAGGGGACAGGGATTGGGATACGCAGTATTTT.

V gene TRBV20-1 combines with J gene TRBJ2-3, with TRBD2 as a possible D gene (6 bases). The V gene's germline CDR1 is DFQATT and CDR2 SNEGSKA (reference sequence). Trimming took off 4 bases at V and 11 bases at J, with 13 bases between the two ends. The CDR3 contains 11 residues. CDR3 region: CSATEGRGQYF. DNA of the CDR3: TGCAGTGCTACGGAGGGAAGGGGGCAGTATTTT.

The V gene is TRBV27, the J gene TRBJ2-7, with 9 bases aligning to TRBD2. CDR3 length: 15 amino acids. CDR1 and CDR2 from the germline V gene are MNHEY and SMNVEV (reference sequence). Losses at the gene ends were 6 bases for V and 0 bases for J; bases not matched to a gene: 6. The CDR3 loop reads CASSPATSGSYEQYF. Written as DNA, the CDR3 is TGTGCCAGCAGCCCAGCGACTAGCGGCTCCTACGAGCAGTACTTC.

The chain joins TRBV15 to TRBJ2-7; tentatively, D is TRBD1 (6 bases). Per the germline V gene, CDR1 is LNHNV and CDR2 is YYDKDF (reference sequence). The V end lost 1 base, the J end lost 6 bases, and 10 bases lay between the germline ends. The CDR3 runs to 13 residues. CDR3 DNA: TGTGCCACCAGCAGAGGAACAGGGTTCGAGCAGTACTTC. This gives the protein CATSRGTGFEQYF.

The CDR3 region is CASRGFGNAGELFF. The CDR3 DNA reads as TGTGCCAGCAGGGGGTTCGGGAATGCCGGGGAGCTGTTTTTT. V usage is TRBV7-3 and J usage is TRBJ2-2, with D maybe TRBD2 (5 bases). The CDR3 spans 14 residues. Germline assignment: CDR1 SGHTA and CDR2 FQGTGA. V was shortened by 6 bases and J by 6 bases, with 14 bases between the two germline ends.

The chain recombines TRBV18 with TRBJ1-6, with D possibly matching TRBD1 (5 bases). The CDR3 is 14 residues long. Trimming removed 0 bases at V and 10 bases at J, with 10 bases between. Germline V gives CDR1 KGHSH, CDR2 LQKENI. CDR3 nucleotide sequence: TGTGCCAGCTCACCACCAGGGGTAGGATCACCCCTCCACTTT. Residues: CASSPPGVGSPLHF.

The chain couples TRBV28 to TRBJ2-7; D ambiguous. The CDR3 consists of 15 residues. Germline lookup yields CDR1 MDHEN and CDR2 SYDVKM. V lost 6 bases and J 0 bases, leaving 15 bases between the germline ends. CDR3 coding DNA: TGTGCCAGCAGCGTATTTGAGTCCGGCTCCTACGAGCAGTACTTC. Translation gives CASSVFESGSYEQYF.

V and J are TRBV19 and TRBJ1-1, with 9 nucleotides matching TRBD1. Unmatched junction bases numbered 14, after V lost 5 bases and J lost 4 bases. The germline V gene has CDR1 LNHDA and CDR2 SQIVND (reference sequence). This CDR3 has 17 residues. CDR3: CASSLRSDRGTGTEAFF. The CDR3 region has the DNA TGTGCCAGTAGTCTCCGTTCGGACAGGGGCACTGGCACTGAAGCTTTCTTT.

The V and J genes are TRBV27 and TRBJ2-7; 8 bases are a match to TRBD2. CDR1 and CDR2 from the germline V gene are MNHEY and SMNVEV (reference sequence). The V segment lost 3 bases and the J segment 2 bases; nucleotides outside the gene matches: 12. The CDR3 length is 17 residues. CDR3 region: CASSFVPPAGGTYEQYF. For the CDR3, the DNA is TGTGCCAGCAGTTTCGTTCCCCCGGCGGGGGGTACCTACGAGCAGTACTTC.

The J gene is TRBJ2-1, the V gene TRBV6-5, with 9 bases that match TRBD2. Germline values: CDR1 MNHEY, CDR2 SVGAGI. With V trimmed by 4 bases and J by 4 bases, 5 bases remained unmatched. The CDR3 is 15 residues long. In nucleotides, the CDR3 is TGTGCCAGCAGTTCGAAGCGGGGGGAGTACAATGAGCAGTTCTTC. As protein: CASSSKRGEYNEQFF.

This chain connects TRBV28 to TRBJ2-5, with a tentative D call TRBD1 (6 bases). V gave up 5 bases and J gave up 1 base, with 11 bases separating them. The CDR3 loop spans 14 amino acids. Germline CDR1 is MDHEN and CDR2 is SYDVKM. The CDR3 DNA follows: TGTGCCAGCAGTCCGCAGGGGTTCCAAGAGACCCAGTACTTC. Translating it yields CASSPQGFQETQYF. The full variable domain, rest sourced from reference TRBV28 and TRBJ2-5, is DVKVTQSSRYLVKRTGEKVFLECVQDMDHENMFWYRQDPGLGLRLIYFSYDVKMKEKGDIPEGYSVSREKKERFSLILESASTNQTSMYLCASSPQGFQETQYFGPGTRLLVL.

The chain employs TRBV7-9 and TRBJ2-1; 14 bases are shared with TRBD2. CDR1 and CDR2 (germline): SEHNR, FQNEAQ (reference sequence). The CDR3 totals 17 residues. The trim removed 0 bases at V and 13 bases at J, leaving 11 bases unmatched. CDR3 sequence: CASSLAGTSGSGFPQFF. Here the CDR3 DNA reads TGTGCCAGCAGCTTAGCAGGGACTAGCGGGAGCGGTTTCCCCCAGTTCTTC.

This chain joins TRBV7-2 and TRBJ1-5; TRBD1 matches 9 bases. V lost 4 bases to trimming and J lost 5 bases; unmatched junction nucleotides: 6. This CDR3 contains 15 residues. From germline, CDR1 is SGHTA and CDR2 FQGNSA. The CDR3 reads CASSSSGQGYQPQHF. In nucleotides, the CDR3 is TGTGCCAGCAGCTCTTCGGGACAGGGTTATCAGCCCCAGCATTTT.

This chain connects TRBV13 to TRBJ2-1; 10 nucleotides align to TRBD2. The V gene's germline CDR1 is PRHDT and CDR2 FYEKMQ (reference sequence). The CDR3 is 15 amino acids. V was clipped by 6 bases and J by 5 bases; unmatched bases: 7. CDR3 nucleotide sequence: TGTGCCAGCAGTCCCGGGACTAGCGCAAACAATGAGCAGTTCTTC. It is translated as CASSPGTSANNEQFF.

The CDR3 DNA reads TGTGCCAGCAGCACCTGGACAGGGACCGGGGAGCTGTTTTTT. This sequence encodes CASSTWTGTGELFF. The gene calls are TRBV11-2 and TRBJ2-2; 8 bases are a match to TRBD1. Germline V lookup: CDR1 SGHAT, CDR2 FQNNGV. CDR3 size: 14 residues. J was trimmed by 5 bases and V by 5 bases; bases with no gene match: 4.

In regard to this clone: This is likely a read error, given that the CDR3 carries no conserved phenylalanine or tryptophan at its end. It is unclear where the CDR3 begins or ends on the DNA, so no DNA is shown, and the CDR3 is as TCRdb lists it. V gene TRBV5-1 combines with J gene TRBJ2-7; the DNA was not compared with TRBD1, the D call given in the table. Germline CDR1 is SGHRS and CDR2 is YFSETQ. The CDR3 region is 8 residues in length, termini included. CDR3 residues: CASSGAGL.

J is TRBJ1-2 and V is TRBV16, with TRBD1 matching 9 bases. Looked up from germline, CDR1 is KGHSY and CDR2 is FQNENV. V shed 5 bases and J 5 bases; nucleotides not matched to a gene: 12. The CDR3 is 16 residues long. The CDR3 reads CASSSSAGQGIYGYTF. The CDR3 DNA follows: TGTGCCAGCAGCTCATCTGCTGGACAGGGGATTTATGGCTACACCTTC.

The rearrangement links TRBV28 to TRBJ2-3; the match to TRBD2 covers 7 bases. There are 14 residues in the CDR3. V was pared by 2 bases and J by 4 bases, with 3 bases of the junction left unmatched. Germline V CDR1 and CDR2: MDHEN, SYDVKM. The CDR3 bases are TGTGCCAGCAGTTTAGCGGGAGTGTCAGATACGCAGTATTTT. Amino acids: CASSLAGVSDTQYF.

The CDR3 region has the DNA TGTGCCAGCAGCACGGGATTCGGACGAGGGCGTAGCACCTTC. Translation gives CASSTGFGRGRSTF. This chain joins TRBV11-2 and TRBJ1-2, with D unclear. Trimming shortened V by 5 bases and J by 13 bases, and 23 bases separated the two germline ends. This CDR3 spans 14 amino acids. Germline V lookup: CDR1 SGHAT, CDR2 FQNNGV.

CDR3 DNA sequence: TGTGCCAGCTCACTAACTATCGGGACTAGCGGGAGATACAATGAGCAGTTCTTC. Translated, it gives CASSLTIGTSGRYNEQFF. The chain uses TRBV18 and TRBJ2-1; 14 bases are a match to TRBD2. Trimming removed 4 bases from V and 4 bases from J; junction bases left unmatched: 9. CDR3 length: 18 amino acids. Germline values: CDR1 KGHSH, CDR2 LQKENI.

This sequence joins TRBV28 and TRBJ2-5; 11 nucleotides agree with TRBD2. The DNA end is a closer match to TRBJ2-7, so the J assignment may be wrong. The CDR3 spans 15 residues. CDR1 is MDHEN, CDR2 SYDVKM, per germline. This CDR3 reads CASSPRLAGTYEQYF. DNA of the CDR3: TGTGCCAGCAGTCCACGACTAGCGGGAACCTACGAGCAGTACTTC.

This chain links TRBV6-5 with TRBJ2-7, with TRBD2 as a possible D gene (5 bases). This CDR3 comprises 13 residues. Germline CDR1 is MNHEY and CDR2 is SVGAGI. Trimming pared 6 bases from V and 5 bases from J, leaving 14 bases between. The DNA of the CDR3 is TGTGCCAGCAGCCCTCGGGGATGGGACGAGCAGTACTTC. Its protein product is CASSPRGWDEQYF.

The rearrangement links TRBV19 to TRBJ2-2; the D gene is possibly TRBD1 (6 bases). The CDR3 is made up of 16 amino acids. The V gene lost 8 bases and the J gene lost 0 bases, with 16 bases spanning the gap. Per the germline V gene, CDR1 is LNHDA and CDR2 is SQIVND (reference sequence). CDR3 sequence (DNA): TGTGCCAGTCACCCGGGACACACAACGAACACCGGGGAGCTGTTTTTT. The encoded protein is CASHPGHTTNTGELFF.

This chain links TRBV5-1 with TRBJ2-5; no reliable D call. Trimming shortened V by 2 bases and J by 1 base, and 6 bases separated the two germline ends. CDR1 SGHRS and CDR2 YFSETQ come from the germline V gene. This CDR3 is built from 13 residues. CDR3 nucleotide sequence: TGCGCCAGCAGCTTCGACATCCAAGAGACCCAGTACTTC. Translating it yields CASSFDIQETQYF.

This chain connects TRBV4-1 to TRBJ1-2, with unresolved D. Germline-derived CDR1 and CDR2 are MGHRA and YSYEKL. The CDR3 spans 13 residues. Deletions cut 3 bases from V and 3 bases from J, with 8 bases between. The CDR3 reads CASSQEGYYGYTF. Written as DNA, the CDR3 is TGCGCCAGCAGCCAGGAGGGTTACTATGGCTACACCTTC.

The chain combines TRBV6-5 with TRBJ1-2, with 9 bases that match TRBD1. The CDR3 runs 16 residues. The V gene end was trimmed by 3 bases and the J gene end by 7 bases; junction bases not matched to a gene: 12. Germline loops: CDR1 MNHEY, CDR2 SVGAGI. In DNA form, the CDR3 reads TGTGCCAGCAGTTATACCGGGACAGGGAGAATTGGTGGCTACACCTTC. Residues: CASSYTGTGRIGGYTF.

This chain joins TRBV27 and TRBJ1-2; 7 nucleotides agree with TRBD1. Trimming removed 6 bases from V and 3 bases from J; junction bases left unmatched: 13. Looked up from germline, CDR1 is MNHEY and CDR2 is SMNVEV (reference sequence). This CDR3 is built from 16 residues. This CDR3 reads CASRLAIGTVDYGYTF. CDR3 coding DNA: TGTGCCAGCAGGTTGGCTATAGGGACAGTGGACTATGGCTACACCTTC.